Included here is one T cell receptor beta chain sequence, with context. Only in-frame clones appear in the TCRdb table, and some are missing; sequencing was by immunoSEQ multiplex PCR. The sample has about 21,000 clones; approximately 78% are singletons. The data were taken from a study of sequential checkpoint blockade in melanoma. Study at large: Arm A got nivolumab then ipilimumab; arm B the reverse, 1:1. After both sequences, patients received maintenance nivolumab.

Trimming left V 4 bases short and J 9 bases short, with 9 bases between. CDR1 and CDR2 (germline): SGHAT, FQNNGV. The CDR3 length is 11 residues. The treatment denotes: randomized to nivolumab then ipilimumab (arm A) or the reverse (arm B). No patient had prior DNA-damaging chemotherapy. Live CD3+CD8+ CD19− CD56− cells were sorted from PBMCs. This sample comprised CD8+ T cells sorted from blood (inferred from file names), obtained from a patient given nivolumab and ipilimumab in sequence. The J gene is TRBJ1-2, the V gene TRBV11-2, with TRBD1 as a possible D gene (5 bases). The sequence derives from a human donor with melanoma. This chain's CDR3 is CASSYDRSYTF. The CDR3 DNA sequence: TGTGCCAGCAGCTACGACAGAAGCTACACCTTC.